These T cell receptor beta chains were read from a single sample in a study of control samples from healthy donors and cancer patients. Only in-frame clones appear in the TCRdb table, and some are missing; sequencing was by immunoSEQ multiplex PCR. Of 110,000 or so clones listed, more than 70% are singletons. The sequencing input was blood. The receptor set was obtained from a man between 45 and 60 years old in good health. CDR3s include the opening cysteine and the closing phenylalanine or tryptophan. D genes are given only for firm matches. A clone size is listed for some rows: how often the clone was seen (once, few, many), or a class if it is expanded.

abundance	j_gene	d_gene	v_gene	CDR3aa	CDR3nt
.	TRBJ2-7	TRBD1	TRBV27	CASSLSVQGTYEQYF	TGTGCCAGCAGTTTATCGGTACAGGGGACGTACGAGCAGTACTTC
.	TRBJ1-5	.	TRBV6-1	CASSDPGRGQPQHF	TGTGCCAGCAGTGATCCGGGACGTGGACAGCCCCAGCATTTT
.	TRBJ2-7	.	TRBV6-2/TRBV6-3	CASSYSDDYEQYF	TGTGCCAGCAGTTATTCAGACGACTACGAGCAGTACTTC
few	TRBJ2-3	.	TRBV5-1	CASSPLDTDTQYF	TGCGCCAGCAGCCCTCTTGACACAGATACGCAGTATTTT
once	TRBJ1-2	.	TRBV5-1	CASSLSGPRVSGYTF	TGCGCCAGCAGCTTGTCTGGGCCCAGGGTGTCTGGCTACACCTTC
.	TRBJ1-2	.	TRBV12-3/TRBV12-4	CASSLGQPYGYTF	TGTGCCAGCAGTTTAGGACAGCCCTATGGCTACACCTTC
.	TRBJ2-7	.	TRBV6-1	CASSDRQISSYEQYF	TGTGCCAGCAGTGACAGGCAGATAAGCTCCTACGAGCAGTACTTC
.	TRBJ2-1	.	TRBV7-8	CASSLVLYEQFF	TGTGCCAGCAGCTTAGTCCTCTATGAGCAGTTCTTC
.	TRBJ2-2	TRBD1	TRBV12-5	CASGLEPAGTDITGELFF	TGTGCTAGTGGTTTGGAACCGGCCGGGACAGATATCACCGGGGAGCTGTTTTTT
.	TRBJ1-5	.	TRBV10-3	CAISQPNQPQHF	TGTGCCATCAGCCAGCCCAATCAGCCCCAGCATTTT
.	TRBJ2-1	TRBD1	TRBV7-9	CASSSPGQGHNEQFF	TGTGCCAGCAGCTCACCGGGACAGGGACACAATGAGCAGTTCTTC
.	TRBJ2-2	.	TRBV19	CASSPGSSNTGELFF	TGTGCCAGTAGTCCCGGTAGCTCTAACACCGGGGAGCTGTTTTTT
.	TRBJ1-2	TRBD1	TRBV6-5	CASSRGQGNGYTF	TGTGCCAGCAGTCGGGGACAGGGCAATGGCTACACCTTC
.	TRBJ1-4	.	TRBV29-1	CSVAYRAYNEKLFF	TGCAGCGTTGCTTATAGGGCCTATAATGAAAAACTGTTTTTT
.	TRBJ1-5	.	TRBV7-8	CASSSNRNQPQHF	TGTGCCAGCAGTTCGAACAGGAATCAGCCCCAGCATTTT
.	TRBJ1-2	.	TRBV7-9	CASSLDAGQGYGYTF	TGTGCCAGCAGCTTAGATGCAGGGCAGGGCTATGGCTACACCTTC
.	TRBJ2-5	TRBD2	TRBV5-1	CASSLQPSGGEETQYF	TGCGCCAGCAGTCTCCAACCTAGCGGGGGGGAGGAGACCCAGTACTTC
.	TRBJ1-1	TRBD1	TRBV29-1	CSVPRVQGLDEAFF	TGCAGCGTTCCTCGCGTACAGGGGCTGGATGAAGCTTTCTTT
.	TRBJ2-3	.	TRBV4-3	CASSRVGGTQYF	TGCGCCAGCAGCCGAGTAGGGGGTACGCAGTATTTT
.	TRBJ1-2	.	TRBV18	CASSPDGQARNYGYTF	TGTGCCAGCTCACCAGATGGCCAGGCGCGGAACTATGGCTACACCTTC
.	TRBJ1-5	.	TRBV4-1	CASSQDAGAGRNQPQHF	TGCGCCAGCAGCCAAGACGCGGGGGCAGGGCGGAATCAGCCCCAGCATTTT
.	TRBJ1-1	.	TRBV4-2	CASSQESRNTEAFF	TGTGCCAGCAGCCAAGAATCCCGGAACACTGAAGCTTTCTTT
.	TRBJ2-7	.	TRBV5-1	CASSDQGSTYEQYF	TGCGCCAGCAGCGATCAGGGATCGACCTACGAGCAGTACTTC
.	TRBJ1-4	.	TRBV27	CASSFGATNEKLFF	TGTGCCAGCAGTTTCGGAGCAACTAATGAAAAACTGTTTTTT
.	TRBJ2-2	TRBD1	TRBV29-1	CSVMISDRVLTGELFF	TGCAGCGTTATGATATCGGACAGGGTATTGACCGGGGAGCTGTTTTTT
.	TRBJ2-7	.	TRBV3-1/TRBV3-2	CASSPSFHEQYF	TGTGCCAGCAGCCCCTCGTTCCACGAGCAGTACTTC
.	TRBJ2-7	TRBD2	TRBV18	CASSPPGSGSPYEQYF	TGTGCCAGCTCACCACCGGGTAGCGGGAGCCCCTACGAGCAGTACTTC
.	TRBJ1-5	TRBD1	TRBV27	CASSLGDRRYQPQHF	TGTGCCAGCAGTTTGGGGGACAGGCGTTATCAGCCCCAGCATTTT
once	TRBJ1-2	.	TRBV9	CASSVEPVNYGYTF	TGTGCCAGCAGCGTAGAGCCGGTTAACTATGGCTACACCTTC
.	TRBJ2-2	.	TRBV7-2	CASPTARAANTGELFF	TGTGCCAGCCCTACAGCAAGGGCAGCGAACACCGGGGAGCTGTTTTTT
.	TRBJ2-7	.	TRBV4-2	CASSQAGQGGNEQYF	TGTGCCAGCAGCCAGGCCGGACAGGGAGGGAACGAGCAGTACTTC
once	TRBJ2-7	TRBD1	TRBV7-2	CASSFQGVYEQYF	TGTGCCAGCAGCTTTCAGGGGGTTTACGAGCAGTACTTC
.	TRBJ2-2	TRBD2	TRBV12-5	CASGRTITLAGDTGELFF	TGTGCTAGTGGTCGCACGATAACCTTAGCGGGGGACACCGGGGAGCTGTTTTTT
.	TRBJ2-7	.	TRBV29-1	CSVEGGATEEQYF	TGCAGCGTTGAAGGGGGGGCGACGGAGGAGCAGTACTTC
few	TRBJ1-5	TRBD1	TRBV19	CASSATGGNSNQPQHF	TGTGCCAGTTCTGCGACAGGGGGCAATAGCAATCAGCCCCAGCATTTT
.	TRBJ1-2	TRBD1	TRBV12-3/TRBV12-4	CASSPGGVYGYTF	TGTGCCAGCAGTCCAGGGGGGGTCTATGGCTACACCTTC
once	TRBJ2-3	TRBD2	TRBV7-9	CASSAYASGGADTQYF	TGTGCCAGCAGCGCCTACGCTAGCGGGGGCGCAGATACGCAGTATTTT
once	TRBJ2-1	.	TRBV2	CASSDSPVYNEQFF	TGTGCCAGCAGTGATTCCCCTGTCTACAATGAGCAGTTCTTC
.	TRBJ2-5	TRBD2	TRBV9	CASSRGGAEETQYF	TGTGCCAGCAGCCGCGGGGGGGCGGAAGAGACCCAGTACTTC
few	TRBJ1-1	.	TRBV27	CASSLQGSSTEAFF	TGTGCCAGCAGTTTACAGGGCAGCAGCACTGAAGCTTTCTTT
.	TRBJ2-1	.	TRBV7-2	CASSLGLADYNEQFF	TGTGCCAGCAGCTTAGGATTAGCAGACTACAATGAGCAGTTCTTC
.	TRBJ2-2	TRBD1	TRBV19	CASSGDRTGELFF	TGTGCCAGTAGTGGGGACAGAACCGGGGAGCTGTTTTTT
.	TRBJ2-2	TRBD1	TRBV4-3	CASSQEAGQGFGGELFF	TGCGCCAGCAGCCAAGAGGCGGGACAGGGGTTCGGCGGGGAGCTGTTTTTT
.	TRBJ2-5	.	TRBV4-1	CASSQAPGRLQETQYF	TGCGCCAGCAGCCAAGCCCCAGGGCGCCTCCAAGAGACCCAGTACTTC
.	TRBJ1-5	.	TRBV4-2	CASSQGRQPQHF	TGTGCCAGCAGCCAAGGTAGACAGCCCCAGCATTTT
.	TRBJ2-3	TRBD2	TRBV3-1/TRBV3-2	CASSQEGLGGTQYF	TGTGCCAGCAGCCAAGAGGGACTAGGGGGTACGCAGTATTTT
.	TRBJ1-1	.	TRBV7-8	CASSSRVGQGAFF	TGTGCCAGCAGCTCAAGGGTCGGGCAAGGGGCTTTCTTT
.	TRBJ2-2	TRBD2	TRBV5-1	CASSLRLAGGPNTGELFF	TGCGCCAGCAGCTTGAGACTAGCGGGGGGGCCGAACACCGGGGAGCTGTTTTTT
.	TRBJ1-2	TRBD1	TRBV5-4	CASSGGQGALAYGYTF	TGTGCCAGCAGCGGGGGACAGGGGGCGCTTGCCTATGGCTACACCTTC
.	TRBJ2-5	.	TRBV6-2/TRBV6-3	CASSYSRQAAQETQYF	TGTGCCAGCAGTTACTCGAGACAGGCCGCCCAAGAGACCCAGTACTTC
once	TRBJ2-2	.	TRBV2	CASSVTGELFF	TGTGCCAGCAGTGTTACCGGGGAGCTGTTTTTT
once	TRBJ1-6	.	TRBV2	CASKGFPYNSPLHF	TGTGCCAGTAAGGGGTTCCCCTATAATTCACCCCTCCACTTT
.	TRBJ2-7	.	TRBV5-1	CASSRTWPSYEQYF	TGCGCCAGCAGCCGTACATGGCCCTCCTACGAGCAGTACTTC
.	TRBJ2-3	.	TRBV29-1	CSVSTGIDTQYF	TGCAGCGTGTCTACAGGGATAGATACGCAGTATTTT
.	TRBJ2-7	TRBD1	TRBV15	CATSSGTGNYEQYF	TGTGCCACCAGCTCCGGGACAGGGAACTACGAGCAGTACTTC
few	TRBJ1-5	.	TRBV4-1	CASSQDSVVQPQHF	TGCGCCAGCAGCCAAGATTCAGTGGTTCAGCCCCAGCATTTT
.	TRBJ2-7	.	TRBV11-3	CASSFGVGEQYF	TGTGCCAGCAGCTTCGGGGTGGGGGAGCAGTACTTC
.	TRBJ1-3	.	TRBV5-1	CASSLLGSTGNTIYF	TGCGCCAGCAGCTTGCTTGGGTCGACTGGAAACACCATATATTTT
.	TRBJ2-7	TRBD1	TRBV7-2	CASSARQGPDYEQYF	TGTGCCAGCAGCGCAAGACAGGGTCCGGACTACGAGCAGTACTTC
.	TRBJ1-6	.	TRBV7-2	CASSDGALYNSPLHF	TGTGCCAGCAGCGACGGGGCACTTTATAATTCACCCCTCCACTTT